Listed below are T cell receptor beta chains from one sample, sequenced in a study of sequential checkpoint blockade in melanoma. Here immunoSEQ multiplex PCR was the method, and the copy in TCRdb shows in-frame clones only, minus some. The repertoire holds roughly 4,000 clones, with 19% as singletons. The source material was tumor tissue (inferred from file names), sampled from a patient given nivolumab and ipilimumab in sequence. These receptors were obtained from a human patient with melanoma. Some clones in this sample may be carry-over from other donors' samples. Each CDR3 is given with its conserved first and last residue. The D gene is left open where the match is weak. Rows may omit the clone size; those that give it use once, few, many or a size class.

d_call: TRBD2; clone_size: many; j_call: TRBJ2-3; v_call: TRBV23-1; cdr3_aa: CASSQRGVGTDTQYF; cdr3_nt: TGCGCCAGCAGCCAACGGGGGGTGGGCACAGATACGCAGTATTTT
d_call: TRBD1; clone_size: -; j_call: TRBJ1-3; v_call: TRBV10-2; cdr3_aa: CASSEGGNAGNTIYF; cdr3_nt: TGCGCCAGCAGTGAAGGGGGCAACGCTGGAAACACCATATATTTT
d_call: TRBD1; clone_size: large; j_call: TRBJ2-3; v_call: TRBV9; cdr3_aa: CASSAEGASTDTQYF; cdr3_nt: TGTGCCAGCAGCGCCGAGGGGGCGAGCACAGATACGCAGTATTTT
d_call: TRBD1; clone_size: few; j_call: TRBJ1-2; v_call: TRBV19; cdr3_aa: CASSHSGGYGYTF; cdr3_nt: TGTGCCAGTTCCCATTCAGGGGGCTATGGCTACACCTTC
d_call: TRBD1; clone_size: -; j_call: TRBJ1-2; v_call: TRBV18; cdr3_aa: CASSPAGQGGWGYTF; cdr3_nt: TGTGCCAGCTCACCAGCGGGACAGGGCGGTTGGGGCTACACCTTC
d_call: -; clone_size: -; j_call: TRBJ1-4; v_call: TRBV18; cdr3_aa: CASSRTRQDEKLFF; cdr3_nt: TGTGCCAGCTCACGTACAAGACAGGATGAAAAACTGTTTTTT
d_call: TRBD2; clone_size: -; j_call: TRBJ2-3; v_call: TRBV6-8; cdr3_aa: CASSDSSGGARDTQYF; cdr3_nt: TGTGCCAGCAGTGACTCGAGCGGGGGGGCGCGGGATACGCAGTATTTT
d_call: TRBD2; clone_size: -; j_call: TRBJ2-7; v_call: TRBV29-1; cdr3_aa: CSVRLAGYEQYF; cdr3_nt: TGCAGCGTCAGACTAGCGGGTTACGAGCAGTACTTC
d_call: TRBD1; clone_size: -; j_call: TRBJ2-7; v_call: TRBV19; cdr3_aa: CASSARQGNYEQYF; cdr3_nt: TGTGCCAGTAGTGCGCGACAGGGGAACTACGAGCAGTACTTC
d_call: -; clone_size: few; j_call: TRBJ2-7; v_call: TRBV30; cdr3_aa: CAWSGDIRVSF; cdr3_nt: TGTGCCTGGAGTGGGGACATCCGGGTCAGTTTC
d_call: -; clone_size: -; j_call: TRBJ1-4; v_call: TRBV18; cdr3_aa: CASSPQTRGATNEKLFF; cdr3_nt: TGTGCCAGCTCACCTCAAACCAGGGGTGCAACTAATGAAAAACTGTTTTTT
d_call: -; clone_size: medium-sized; j_call: TRBJ2-1; v_call: TRBV2; cdr3_aa: CASMVGAGLTYNEQFF; cdr3_nt: TGTGCCAGCATGGTTGGCGCGGGTCTAACCTACAATGAGCAGTTCTTC
d_call: -; clone_size: -; j_call: TRBJ2-2; v_call: TRBV6-8; cdr3_aa: CASRWGQGYTGELFF; cdr3_nt: TGTGCCAGCAGGTGGGGGCAGGGATACACCGGGGAGCTGTTTTTT
d_call: -; clone_size: few; j_call: TRBJ2-5; v_call: TRBV1; cdr3_aa: CASSVLGAGQETQYF; cdr3_nt: TGCGCCAGCAGCGTACTAGGCGCTGGGCAAGAGACCCAGTACTTC
d_call: -; clone_size: many; j_call: TRBJ2-3; v_call: TRBV9; cdr3_aa: CASSVALRSTDTQYF; cdr3_nt: TGTGCCAGCAGCGTAGCTCTTCGAAGCACAGATACGCAGTATTTT
d_call: -; clone_size: -; j_call: TRBJ1-6; v_call: TRBV5-1; cdr3_aa: CASSLARGQNHSPLHF; cdr3_nt: TGCGCCAGCAGCTTGGCGAGGGGACAAAACCATTCACCCCTCCACTTT
d_call: -; clone_size: -; j_call: TRBJ1-1; v_call: TRBV29-1; cdr3_aa: CSEAGPTNTEAFF; cdr3_nt: TGCAGCGAGGCCGGACCGACGAACACTGAAGCTTTCTTT
d_call: -; clone_size: many; j_call: TRBJ2-5; v_call: TRBV11-3; cdr3_aa: CASSLAAGKKTQYF; cdr3_nt: TGTGCCAGCAGCTTGGCCGCAGGAAAGAAGACCCAGTACTTC
d_call: TRBD2; clone_size: many; j_call: TRBJ2-5; v_call: TRBV11-3; cdr3_aa: CASSRTSGAGRKETQYF; cdr3_nt: TGTGCCAGCAGCCGGACTAGCGGGGCTGGGAGAAAAGAGACCCAGTACTTC
d_call: -; clone_size: few; j_call: TRBJ2-3; v_call: TRBV18; cdr3_aa: CASSPYQVRDTQYF; cdr3_nt: TGTGCCAGCTCACCATATCAGGTTCGGGATACGCAGTATTTT
d_call: TRBD1; clone_size: many; j_call: TRBJ2-5; v_call: TRBV11-3; cdr3_aa: CASSAGQAEETQYF; cdr3_nt: TGTGCCAGCAGCGCGGGACAGGCTGAGGAGACCCAGTACTTC
d_call: -; clone_size: few; j_call: TRBJ1-2; v_call: TRBV19; cdr3_aa: CASSRQDYGYTF; cdr3_nt: TGTGCCAGTAGTCGACAGGACTATGGCTACACCTTC
d_call: -; clone_size: -; j_call: TRBJ1-2; v_call: TRBV19; cdr3_aa: CASSMPPNDGYTF; cdr3_nt: TGTGCCAGTAGTATGCCCCCCAACGATGGCTACACCTTC
d_call: -; clone_size: -; j_call: TRBJ2-3; v_call: TRBV11-3; cdr3_aa: CASSPQTNTDTQYF; cdr3_nt: TGTGCCAGCAGCCCCCAAACCAACACAGATACGCAGTATTTT
d_call: -; clone_size: -; j_call: TRBJ1-2; v_call: TRBV19; cdr3_aa: CASSIDFSRFNGYTF; cdr3_nt: TGTGCCAGTAGTATAGATTTTTCACGGTTCAATGGCTACACCTTC
d_call: -; clone_size: many; j_call: TRBJ1-1; v_call: TRBV11-3; cdr3_aa: CASSAVGTPTEAFF; cdr3_nt: TGTGCCAGCAGTGCAGTTGGGACACCGACTGAAGCTTTCTTT
d_call: -; clone_size: many; j_call: TRBJ2-7; v_call: TRBV6-8; cdr3_aa: CAISPSDRNGNEQYF; cdr3_nt: TGTGCCATCAGTCCCTCGGACAGAAACGGGAACGAGCAGTACTTC
d_call: TRBD1; clone_size: many; j_call: TRBJ2-7; v_call: TRBV11-3; cdr3_aa: CASSLGRDSFNEQYF; cdr3_nt: TGTGCCAGCAGCTTAGGCCGGGACAGCTTCAACGAGCAGTACTTC
d_call: -; clone_size: -; j_call: TRBJ1-2; v_call: TRBV28; cdr3_aa: CASSLLDWDYGYTF; cdr3_nt: TGTGCCAGCAGCCTCCTGGACTGGGACTATGGCTACACCTTC
d_call: -; clone_size: -; j_call: TRBJ1-2; v_call: TRBV6-8; cdr3_aa: CASSVFAETPDGYTF; cdr3_nt: TGTGCCAGCAGTGTTTTCGCCGAGACGCCGGATGGCTACACCTTC
d_call: -; clone_size: -; j_call: TRBJ1-3; v_call: TRBV19; cdr3_aa: CASMGRLAGGNTIYF; cdr3_nt: TGTGCCAGTATGGGGCGGCTTGCCGGCGGAAACACCATATATTTT
d_call: TRBD2; clone_size: -; j_call: TRBJ2-1; v_call: TRBV11-3; cdr3_aa: CASSLTGGALNEQFF; cdr3_nt: TGTGCCAGCAGCTTAACGGGGGGAGCCCTCAATGAGCAGTTCTTC
d_call: TRBD1; clone_size: many; j_call: TRBJ1-5; v_call: TRBV11-3; cdr3_aa: CASSKTGGEGQPQHF; cdr3_nt: TGTGCCAGCAGCAAGACAGGGGGCGAGGGCCAGCCCCAGCATTTT
d_call: -; clone_size: few; j_call: TRBJ2-5; v_call: TRBV6-8; cdr3_aa: CASRPSWGAGETQYF; cdr3_nt: TGTGCCAGCAGGCCCTCGTGGGGGGCCGGGGAGACCCAGTACTTC
d_call: -; clone_size: -; j_call: TRBJ2-3; v_call: TRBV30; cdr3_aa: CAWSGSGRGEGPSTDTQYF; cdr3_nt: TGTGCCTGGAGTGGGTCGGGGCGGGGCGAGGGTCCTAGCACAGATACGCAGTATTTT
d_call: TRBD1; clone_size: few; j_call: TRBJ2-1; v_call: TRBV11-3; cdr3_aa: CASSFYKAGTGYNEQFF; cdr3_nt: TGTGCCAGCAGCTTTTACAAGGCCGGGACAGGGTACAATGAGCAGTTCTTC
d_call: -; clone_size: medium-sized; j_call: TRBJ1-2; v_call: TRBV6-1; cdr3_aa: CASSEVADDGGYTF; cdr3_nt: TGTGCCAGCAGTGAAGTGGCGGATGATGGTGGCTACACCTTC
d_call: TRBD2; clone_size: -; j_call: TRBJ2-2; v_call: TRBV11-3; cdr3_aa: CASSQAGIDTGELFF; cdr3_nt: TGTGCCAGCAGCCAAGCGGGGATCGACACCGGGGAGCTGTTTTTT
d_call: -; clone_size: many; j_call: TRBJ2-1; v_call: TRBV11-3; cdr3_aa: CASSYRIGANEQFF; cdr3_nt: TGTGCCAGCAGCTACCGAATAGGGGCCAATGAGCAGTTCTTC
d_call: -; clone_size: -; j_call: TRBJ2-5; v_call: TRBV4-1; cdr3_aa: CASSQLSAGEETQYF; cdr3_nt: TGCGCCAGCAGCCAATTGAGTGCAGGGGAAGAGACCCAGTACTTC
d_call: -; clone_size: few; j_call: TRBJ2-2; v_call: TRBV30; cdr3_aa: CAWSVTSRGQSNTGELFF; cdr3_nt: TGTGCCTGGAGTGTTACAAGTAGAGGACAGTCGAACACCGGGGAGCTGTTTTTT
d_call: TRBD1; clone_size: -; j_call: TRBJ2-3; v_call: TRBV29-1; cdr3_aa: CSVEDRGPTDTQYF; cdr3_nt: TGCAGCGTTGAAGACAGGGGGCCCACAGATACGCAGTATTTT
d_call: -; clone_size: medium-sized; j_call: TRBJ2-1; v_call: TRBV5-1; cdr3_aa: CASSLRPVMEDPYNEQFF; cdr3_nt: TGCGCCAGCAGCTTGCGGCCGGTGATGGAGGACCCCTACAATGAGCAGTTCTTC
d_call: -; clone_size: many; j_call: TRBJ1-2; v_call: TRBV1; cdr3_aa: CASSLIPGLKFYGYTF; cdr3_nt: TGCGCCAGCAGCCTGATCCCGGGACTGAAATTCTATGGCTACACCTTC
d_call: -; clone_size: -; j_call: TRBJ1-1; v_call: TRBV14; cdr3_aa: CASSQARDGAGEAFF; cdr3_nt: TGTGCCAGCAGCCAAGCGAGGGACGGGGCTGGTGAAGCTTTCTTT